The T cell receptor beta chain described here comes from a study of blood T cell repertoires in COVID-19. Authors' processing steps: Reference gene primer amplification gave estimated nucleated cell counts. Assay: immunoSEQ multiplex PCR; the TCRdb copy retains only in-frame clones and omits some. Clone size and the V and J calls come from that table; the DNA yielded D and trimming. The sample has some 250,000 clones, less than 85% seen once. This CDR3 region has 15 residues. The trim removed 6 bases at V and 6 bases at J, leaving 11 bases unmatched. Germline values: CDR1 LNHDA, CDR2 SQIVND (reference sequence).

This sequence originates from a woman between 18 and 29 years old with acute or convalescent COVID-19. Sequences were obtained from peripheral blood. The chain carries TRBV19 and TRBJ1-5; 7 nucleotides match TRBD1. CDR3 in DNA: TGTGCCAGTAGCAATCCCCGGACAGGAATTCAGCCCCAGCATTTT. Its protein is CASSNPRTGIQPQHF. The full variable domain, completed using reference TRBV19 and TRBJ1-5, is DGGITQSPKYLFRKEGQNVTLSCEQNLNHDAMYWYRQDPGQGLRLIYYSQIVNDFQKGDIAEGYSVSREKKESFPLTVTSAQKNPTAFYLCASSNPRTGIQPQHFGDGTRLSIL.